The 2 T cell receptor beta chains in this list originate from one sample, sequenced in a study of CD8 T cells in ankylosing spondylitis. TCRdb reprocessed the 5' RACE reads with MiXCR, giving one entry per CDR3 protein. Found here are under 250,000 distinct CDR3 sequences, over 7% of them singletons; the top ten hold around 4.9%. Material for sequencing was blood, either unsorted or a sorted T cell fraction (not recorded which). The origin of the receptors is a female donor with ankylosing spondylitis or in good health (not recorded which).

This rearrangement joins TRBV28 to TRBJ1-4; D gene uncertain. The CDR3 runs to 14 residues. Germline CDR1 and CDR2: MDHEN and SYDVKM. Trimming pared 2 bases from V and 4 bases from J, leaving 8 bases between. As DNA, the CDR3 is TGTGCCAGCAGTTTAATCAGGTTTAATGAAAAACTGTTTTTT. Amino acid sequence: CASSLIRFNEKLFF.

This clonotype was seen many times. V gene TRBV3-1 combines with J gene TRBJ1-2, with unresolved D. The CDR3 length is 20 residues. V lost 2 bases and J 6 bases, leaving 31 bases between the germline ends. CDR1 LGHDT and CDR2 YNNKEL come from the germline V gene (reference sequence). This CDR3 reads CASSQQYIRPPTPADDGYTF. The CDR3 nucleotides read TGTGCCAGCAGCCAACAATATATTCGGCCCCCTACTCCGGCCGATGATGGCTACACCTTC. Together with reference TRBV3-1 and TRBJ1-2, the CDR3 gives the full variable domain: DTAVSQTPKYLVTQMGNDKSIKCEQNLGHDTMYWYKQDSKKFLKIMFSYNNKELIINETVPNRFSPKSPDKAHLNLHINSLELGDSAVYFCASSQQYIRPPTPADDGYTFGSGTRLTVV.